This is a list of T cell receptor beta chains from one sample in a study of blood T cells in healthy people across ages. TCRdb reprocessed the 5' RACE reads with MiXCR, giving one entry per CDR3 protein. The top ten clones hold 20% to 25% of a sample with 700,000 to 800,000 distinct CDR3 sequences, 35% to 45% of them seen once. The material sequenced was blood. These receptor sequences come from a woman aged 60-75 years in good health. The CDR3 runs from the conserved cysteine through the conserved F or W. A D gene is named only where the DNA matches it firmly. Clone size is stated in some rows and not others, as once, few, many or a class when expanded.

>TRBJ1-1|TRBV18|NA|NA
TGTGCCAGCTCACCTAGACGCGACACTGAAGCTTTCTTT
CASSPRRDTEAFF
>TRBJ2-6|TRBV10-3|NA|NA
TGTGCCATCAGTGTAGCGGAAACTGGGGCCAACGTCCTGACTTTC
CAISVAETGANVLTF
>TRBJ2-6|TRBV7-2|NA|many
TGTGCCAGCAGCCTCAAGGGGGGGGACGGGGCCAACGTCCTGACTTTC
CASSLKGGDGANVLTF
>TRBJ1-1|TRBV29-1|NA|few
TGCAGCGTTACCAGTGGGAACACTGAAGCTTTCTTT
CSVTSGNTEAFF
>TRBJ2-3|TRBV6-5|NA|few
TGTGCCAGCACAGCAAGCGGATTTACAGATACGCAGTATTTT
CASTASGFTDTQYF
>TRBJ2-1|TRBV7-3|TRBD2|NA
TGTGCCAGCAGCTTACAACGGCTAGCGGACTTGATTCCGAACAATGAGCAGTTCTTC
CASSLQRLADLIPNNEQFF
>TRBJ2-2|TRBV5-1|TRBD2|NA
TGCGCCAGCAGCTTGGCGACCGGGGGGGCCTTAATCACCGGGGAGCTGTTTTTT
CASSLATGGALITGELFF
>TRBJ2-1|TRBV27|NA|NA
TGTGCCAGCCGAAAAGGGGGACCACCGCTCTATGAGCAGTTCTTC
CASRKGGPPLYEQFF
>TRBJ2-7|TRBV2|NA|NA
TGTGCCAGCAGTGGTCAGGGTGTACTCTCCGAGCAGTACTTC
CASSGQGVLSEQYF
>TRBJ2-3|TRBV5-6|NA|once
TGTGCCAGCAGCTTGGCCTACCAGGGCTACACAGATACGCAGTATTTT
CASSLAYQGYTDTQYF
>TRBJ1-5|TRBV20-1|NA|NA
TGCAGTGCTAGCAAGATTTCAGGGATTCATAGCAATCAGCCCCAGCATTTT
CSASKISGIHSNQPQHF
>TRBJ2-1|TRBV7-2|TRBD2|NA
TGTGCCAGCAGCCTAATTGCGGCTAGCGGACTCCTCAATGAGCAGTTCTTC
CASSLIAASGLLNEQFF
>TRBJ2-5|TRBV12-3/TRBV12-4|NA|NA
TGTGCCAGCAGTTTCGTGGTGGCGGCAGAGACCCAGTACTTC
CASSFVVAAETQYF
>TRBJ2-7|TRBV9|TRBD2|few
TGTGCCAGTCAGCCTCGAGCGGGAGCTCCGGGCTCCTACGAGCAGTACTTC
CASQPRAGAPGSYEQYF
>TRBJ1-1|TRBV6-5|NA|NA
TGTGCCAACAGCACGGGGTTGAACACTGAAGCTTTCTTT
CANSTGLNTEAFF
>TRBJ2-7|TRBV29-1|NA|few
TGCAGCGTCACAGGTGCTACGACCTACGAGCAGTACTTC
CSVTGATTYEQYF
>TRBJ2-5|TRBV7-2|TRBD1|few
TGTGCCAGCAGCTTAGTTGGCACAGGGGAACAGACCCAGTACTTC
CASSLVGTGEQTQYF
>TRBJ2-1|TRBV28|NA|NA
TGTGCCAGCAGTTTAGCCCGCTATTACAATGAGCAGTTCTTC
CASSLARYYNEQFF
>TRBJ1-5|TRBV4-2|NA|NA
TGTGCCAGCAGCCAAGATAGCAGGGATGAACAGCCCCAGCATTTT
CASSQDSRDEQPQHF
>TRBJ2-7|TRBV6-1|TRBD1|NA
TGTGCCAGCAGTGCCAGCGTTCGTACAGGGGCCGAGCAGTACTTC
CASSASVRTGAEQYF
>TRBJ1-5|TRBV28|NA|medium-sized
TGTGCCAGCAGTCGTCATCAGCCCCAGCATTTT
CASSRHQPQHF
>TRBJ2-1|TRBV7-9|NA|NA
TGTGCCAGCAGCTTACCTAATACGGGGGTTAGTGATCTGTTCTTC
CASSLPNTGVSDLFF
>TRBJ2-5|TRBV7-9|TRBD2|few
TGTGCCAGCAGCTTATCGGGAGGGCTCCAAGAGACCCAGTACTTC
CASSLSGGLQETQYF
>TRBJ2-7|TRBV6-5|NA|NA
TGTGCCAGCAGCCTCCTGACCCGGCGTTACGAGCAGTACTTC
CASSLLTRRYEQYF
>TRBJ2-3|TRBV28|NA|NA
TGTGCCAGCAGTGAGGACCGGGCTAGCGGCACAGATACGCAGTATTTT
CASSEDRASGTDTQYF
>TRBJ2-6|TRBV20-1|NA|NA
TGCAGTGCTATAGAGTTCGGGGGTGGGACCAACGTCCTGACTTTC
CSAIEFGGGTNVLTF
>TRBJ1-2|TRBV29-1|NA|few
TGCAGCGTTGAAGATTTGGGGCGAAAGGGCTACACCTTC
CSVEDLGRKGYTF
>TRBJ1-2|TRBV7-3|TRBD1|NA
TGTGCCAGCAGCGTCCGGGACAGGGTGAATGGCTACACCTTC
CASSVRDRVNGYTF
>TRBJ2-7|TRBV11-2|NA|NA
TGTGCCAGCAGCTTAACCGGGATGATGGATGAGCAGTACTTC
CASSLTGMMDEQYF
>TRBJ2-7|TRBV28|TRBD1|NA
TGTGCCAGCAGTTTGGGGGGACAGGCCAGCTCCTACGAGCAGTACTTC
CASSLGGQASSYEQYF
>TRBJ2-7|TRBV6-5|NA|NA
TGTGCCAGCAGTTACGAAAGCTCCTACAATGAGCAGTACTTC
CASSYESSYNEQYF
>TRBJ2-3|TRBV5-1|NA|NA
TGCGCCAGCAGCTTGGTGGGGGAAGATACGCAGTATTTT
CASSLVGEDTQYF
>TRBJ1-2|TRBV20-1|NA|NA
TGCAGTGCTAGTACCAGGGAGAATGGCTACACCTTC
CSASTRENGYTF
>TRBJ1-2|TRBV11-2|NA|NA
TGTGCCAGCAGCTTGGAGGGGATAGGCTACACCTTC
CASSLEGIGYTF
>TRBJ1-5|TRBV11-1|NA|NA
TGTGCCAGCAGCCCAGGCCGGGAGGGCAATCAGCCCCAGCATTTT
CASSPGREGNQPQHF
>TRBJ2-3|TRBV7-3|TRBD1|NA
TGTGCCAGCAGCTTAAGTCCAGGGGGCAATACAGATACGCAGTATTTT
CASSLSPGGNTDTQYF
>TRBJ2-4|TRBV12-3/TRBV12-4|NA|NA
TGTGCCAGCAGTTTAGGCAGCAGCCCTACTTACATTCAGTACTTC
CASSLGSSPTYIQYF
>TRBJ2-7|TRBV20-1|TRBD1|many
TGCAGTGCTAGCAGGACAGGGGTCTACGAGCAGTACTTC
CSASRTGVYEQYF
>TRBJ2-7|TRBV2|TRBD1|few
TGTGCCAGCAGTCCGGACAGGGCCGACTACGAGCAGTACTTC
CASSPDRADYEQYF
>TRBJ2-7|TRBV9|NA|many
TGTGCCAGCAGCTCCACAGGAACAGGCGCCTACGAGCAGTACTTC
CASSSTGTGAYEQYF
>TRBJ1-1|TRBV3-1|TRBD1|NA
TGTGCCAGCAGCCAAGATTGGAAGGGGGCAAACACTGAAGCTTTCTTT
CASSQDWKGANTEAFF
>TRBJ2-1|TRBV27|TRBD2|NA
TGTGCCAGCAGTTTAAAGGTCGGGGGGGCGGTGAATGAGCAGTTCTTC
CASSLKVGGAVNEQFF
>TRBJ2-5|TRBV5-1|NA|NA
TGCGCCAGCGGTGTAGGCGGGGACCGAGAGACCCAGTACTTC
CASGVGGDRETQYF
>TRBJ2-1|TRBV28|NA|NA
TGTGCCAGCATCCACCGGGGTTACAATGAGCAGTTCTTC
CASIHRGYNEQFF
>TRBJ1-4|TRBV5-6|TRBD1|NA
TGTGCCAGCAGCTTAACGACAGGGGGCTCATTGGAAAAACTGTTTTTT
CASSLTTGGSLEKLFF
>TRBJ2-1|TRBV6-5|TRBD1|NA
TGTGCCAGCCTCGACAGGGCCAATGAGCAGTTCTTC
CASLDRANEQFF
>TRBJ2-3|TRBV4-3|NA|NA
TGCGCCAGCAGCCAAGCAGCGGGTGAAGATACGCAGTATTTT
CASSQAAGEDTQYF
>TRBJ2-3|TRBV9|TRBD1|few
TGTGCCAGCAGCGTAGAAAGGGGGCAAACAGATACGCAGTATTTT
CASSVERGQTDTQYF
>TRBJ1-2|TRBV28|NA|NA
TGTGCCAGCATCAGAAGGGGGGGGGATTCTAACTATGGCTACACCTTC
CASIRRGGDSNYGYTF
>TRBJ2-4|TRBV7-9|NA|many
TGTGCCAGCAGCTCCCCCCGGAGGGGAAACATTCAGTACTTC
CASSSPRRGNIQYF
>TRBJ1-5|TRBV7-9|NA|NA
TGTGCCAGCAGCGGACCAGGGGAGAGCAATCAGCCCCAGCATTTT
CASSGPGESNQPQHF
>TRBJ1-2|TRBV29-1|TRBD1|few
TGCAGCGGGGGGACAGACCATTCCGGCTATGGCTACATCTTC
CSGGTDHSGYGYIF